What follows are 28 T cell receptor beta chains derived from one specimen sequenced in a study of regulatory T cells in long-lasting Graves disease. Arm-PCR of CDR3 regions with iRepertoire HTBI primers generated TCR beta libraries. Using its own MiXCR run on the multiplex PCR reads, TCRdb lists one record per CDR3 protein. The repertoire includes 350,000 to 450,000 distinct CDR3 sequences, roughly a fifth of them detected once, and over 11% sits in the top ten. Time point specified: persistent/refractory GD, antithyroid drugs over 5 years with positive TRAb. The TCR library used RNA extracted from PBMCs. The specimen was peripheral blood mononuclear cells (PBMCs), collected when the disease was refractory, from a patient treated with antithyroid drugs. The receptors derive from a female donor with Graves disease.

The J gene is TRBJ2-7, the V gene TRBV9; 8 bases are a match to TRBD1. Germline CDR1 SGDLS, CDR2 YYNGEE. The V segment lost 3 bases and the J segment 5 bases; nucleotides outside the gene matches: 4. This CDR3 has 13 residues. This CDR3 is CASSAPTGDEQYF. CDR3 DNA: TGTGCCAGCAGCGCCCCGACAGGGGACGAGCAGTACTTC.

This clonotype was picked up many times. The rearrangement links TRBV28 to TRBJ1-5; the match to TRBD1 covers 11 bases. Germline CDR1 MDHEN, CDR2 SYDVKM. The CDR3 consists of 16 residues. With 4 bases clipped from V and 7 bases from J, the junction kept 9 bases outside the gene matches. The DNA for the CDR3 is TGTGCCAGCAGTTCCTCGGACAGGGGGCGAGGGCAGCCCCAGCATTTT. Encoded protein: CASSSSDRGRGQPQHF.

This rearrangement joins TRBV6-1 to TRBJ2-1, with 7 bases identical to TRBD2. Germline CDR1 MNHNS, CDR2 SASEGT. There are 16 residues in the CDR3. J was trimmed by 1 base and V by 7 bases; bases with no gene match: 10. Here the CDR3 DNA reads TGTGCCAGCACTAAGTCCGCGCGGGGGTCCTACAATGAGCAGTTCTTC. It specifies CASTKSARGSYNEQFF.

CDR3 nucleotides: TGTGCCAGCAGTCCTGACTCCGGGTTGGCAGATACGCAGTATTTT. Translating gives CASSPDSGLADTQYF. V gene TRBV28 combines with J gene TRBJ2-3; the D is unclear. Germline V gene sequence: CDR1 MDHEN, CDR2 SYDVKM. This CDR3 has 15 amino acids. Trimming cost V 5 bases and J 4 bases, with 16 bases left between them.

The rearrangement uses TRBV19 and TRBJ1-5, with TRBD1 as a possible D gene (5 bases). The germline V and J ends were trimmed by 4 bases and 11 bases, with 24 bases remaining between them. The CDR3 covers 16 residues. The germline V gene has CDR1 LNHDA and CDR2 SQIVND (reference sequence). CDR3 sequence: CASSTGSGSGRRAQHF. The CDR3 DNA follows: TGTGCCAGTAGTACTGGTTCGGGGTCAGGGCGACGGGCCCAGCATTTT.

In its sample, this clonotype was seen many times. J is TRBJ2-7 and V is TRBV27; 11 bases align to TRBD2. V gave up 5 bases and J gave up 2 bases; unmatched junction bases: 8. This CDR3 is built from 16 residues. Germline V lookup: CDR1 MNHEY, CDR2 SMNVEV (reference sequence). CDR3 in amino acids: CASSRETSGITYEQYF. For the CDR3, the DNA is TGTGCCAGCAGTCGGGAGACTAGCGGGATTACCTACGAGCAGTACTTC.

The chain couples TRBV7-9 to TRBJ1-4; TRBD1 matches 11 bases. This CDR3 is 15 amino acids long. From germline, CDR1 is SEHNR and CDR2 FQNEAQ (reference sequence). Unmatched junction bases numbered 5, after V lost 5 bases and J lost 6 bases. Written as DNA, the CDR3 is TGTGCCAGCAGCGCACCGGGACAGGGGGATGAAAAACTGTTTTTT. Its protein product is CASSAPGQGDEKLFF.

This clonotype was recorded many times. CDR3: CASVGGHTEAFF. The CDR3 region has the DNA TGTGCCAGCGTGGGGGGCCACACTGAAGCTTTCTTT. The rearrangement links TRBV28 to TRBJ1-1; tentative D call: TRBD1 (6 bases). Germline V gene data show CDR1 as MDHEN and CDR2 as SYDVKM. This CDR3 comprises 12 residues. The V gene lost 8 bases and the J gene lost 3 bases, with 10 bases spanning the gap.

This clonotype was seen a handful of times. This rearrangement joins TRBV9 to TRBJ2-7, with TRBD2 identical over 7 bases. V shed 3 bases, J shed 2 bases, and the junction held 5 bases outside the gene matches. Looked up from germline, CDR1 is SGDLS and CDR2 is YYNGEE. The CDR3 runs to 14 residues. CDR3 coding DNA: TGTGCCAGCAGCGCCTCCGGGACTACCTACGAGCAGTACTTC. It translates to CASSASGTTYEQYF.

The CDR3 spells CASSLGRGLADTGELFF. The CDR3 region has the DNA TGCGCCAGCAGCTTGGGGAGGGGGCTAGCGGACACCGGGGAGCTGTTTTTT. The J gene is TRBJ2-2, the V gene TRBV5-1, with D perhaps assigned TRBD1 or TRBD2 (7 bases each). Germline CDR1 is SGHRS and CDR2 is YFSETQ. V shed 0 bases and J shed 3 bases, with 15 bases lying between them. This CDR3 is 17 amino acids long.

The V gene is TRBV28, the J gene TRBJ2-1, with TRBD2 identical over 7 bases. Germline CDR1 and CDR2: MDHEN and SYDVKM. This CDR3 is built from 15 residues. V trimming: 5 bases; J trimming: 4 bases; junction bases outside the gene matches: 8. CDR3 in DNA: TGTGCCAGCAGTCCTAGCGGCTCCAATTACAATGAGCAGTTCTTC. Encoded protein: CASSPSGSNYNEQFF.

This clonotype occurred many times. The chain recombines TRBV7-3 with TRBJ2-2; no firm D call. Germline loops: CDR1 SGHTA, CDR2 FQGTGA. V dropped 7 bases and J dropped 1 base, with 10 bases sitting between them. The CDR3 sequence is 14 residues long. The CDR3 loop is CASTENQNTGELFF. The CDR3, as DNA: TGTGCCAGCACCGAAAACCAGAACACCGGGGAGCTGTTTTTT.

This clonotype has a handful of counts. This chain joins TRBV7-3 and TRBJ2-6; perhaps TRBD2 as D (6 bases). CDR3 length equals 20 residues. Germline values: CDR1 SGHTA, CDR2 FQGTGA. Trimming cost V 1 base and J 0 bases, with 19 bases left between them. This CDR3 is CASSLSPRATGVSGANVLTF. DNA for the CDR3: TGTGCCAGCAGCTTAAGCCCCCGGGCTACGGGGGTCTCTGGGGCCAACGTCCTGACTTTC.

Note on this clonotype: A junction end diverges from the germline sequence, so it may reflect a read error. The V call is TRBV7-9, the J call TRBJ2-5; D ambiguous. Germline CDR1 and CDR2: SEHNR and FQNEAQ (reference sequence). CDR3 length: 14 residues. As DNA, the CDR3 is TGTGTCAGCAGCTTAGGTGGCAGCCAAGAGACCCAGTACTTC. Translated, it gives CVSSLGGSQETQYF.

In its sample, this clonotype was seen many times. The V and J genes are TRBV2 and TRBJ1-1; no clear D. Germline assignment: CDR1 SNHLY and CDR2 FYNNEI. V was trimmed by 7 bases and J by 6 bases, leaving 18 bases between them. This CDR3 has 14 residues. The CDR3 region has the DNA TGTGCCAGCAATCCAAATGGGAAAGGGCCTGAAGCTTTCTTT. It yields the protein CASNPNGKGPEAFF.

This chain connects TRBV7-9 to TRBJ2-3; D possibly corresponds to TRBD1 (5 bases). Germline V gene sequence: CDR1 SEHNR, CDR2 FQNEAQ (reference sequence). The CDR3 length is 13 residues. The V end was cut by 1 base, the J end by 6 bases, with 8 bases between. The CDR3 DNA follows: TGTGCCAGCAGCTTAGTGGGGCCGGATACGCAGTATTTT. Translation: CASSLVGPDTQYF.

This clonotype was picked up a small number of times. The CDR3 coding sequence is TGTGCCAGCAGCTTGAGGGCAGATACGCAGTATTTT. This sequence encodes CASSLRADTQYF. The chain has TRBV5-5 and TRBJ2-3, with D hard to call. The CDR3 spans 12 residues. V was shortened by 1 base and J by 4 bases, with 4 bases between the two germline ends. Germline lookup yields CDR1 SGHKS and CDR2 YYEKEE (reference sequence).

This clonotype has only a few counts. The chain combines TRBV12-3 or TRBV12-4 with TRBJ2-7, with D possibly called TRBD1 or TRBD2 (6 bases each). The length of the CDR3 is 13 residues. V lost 6 bases and J lost 5, with 14 bases in between. The CDR3 DNA follows: TGTGCCAGCAGGGGGGGCCGGGGTAACGAGCAGTACTTC. Its translation is CASRGGRGNEQYF.

This rearrangement joins TRBV20-1 to TRBJ2-3, with 16 bases identical to TRBD2. Germline loops: CDR1 DFQATT, CDR2 SNEGSKA (reference sequence). The trim removed 0 bases at V and 6 bases at J, leaving 12 bases unmatched. This CDR3 has 19 amino acids. CDR3 sequence reads: CSARDWGLAGGPREDTQYF. The CDR3 DNA follows: TGCAGTGCTAGAGATTGGGGACTAGCGGGAGGGCCAAGGGAGGATACGCAGTATTTT.

The table lists this clonotype with many counts. V is TRBV6-2 or TRBV6-3 and J is TRBJ2-2, with 7 bases that match TRBD2. Germline V gene data show CDR1 as MNHEY and CDR2 as SVGEGT. V shed 2 bases, J shed 6 bases, and the junction held 0 bases outside the gene matches. The CDR3 runs 13 residues. The DNA for the CDR3 is TGTGCCAGCAGTTACGGGAGGGCCGGGGAGCTGTTTTTT. This encodes CASSYGRAGELFF.

There are many counts of this clonotype. The rearrangement joins TRBV28 to TRBJ2-2, with a possible D match to TRBD1 (5 bases). Germline V gives CDR1 MDHEN, CDR2 SYDVKM. V lost 4 bases, J lost 4 bases, and 7 bases lay in between. The CDR3 consists of 13 residues. The CDR3 region is CASSSGITGELFF. DNA of the CDR3: TGTGCCAGCAGTTCAGGGATCACCGGGGAGCTGTTTTTT.

This clonotype appeared many times. This chain links TRBV27 with TRBJ2-7; 8 bases line up with TRBD2. The germline V gene encodes CDR1 MNHEY and CDR2 SMNVEV (reference sequence). V lost 5 bases to trimming and J lost 7 bases; unmatched junction nucleotides: 10. The CDR3 loop spans 14 amino acids. The CDR3 DNA follows: TGTGCCAGCAGTCCCCGAGCGGGGGCGGGTGAGCAGTACTTC. This translates into CASSPRAGAGEQYF.

The chain combines TRBV4-1 with TRBJ2-7, with a weak D call TRBD2 (7 bases). The CDR3 runs 15 residues. V was clipped by 4 bases and J by 6 bases, with 19 bases between them. Germline-derived CDR1 and CDR2 are MGHRA and YSYEKL. CDR3 region: CASSLEYAGASEQYF. The CDR3 bases are TGCGCCAGCAGCCTAGAGTATGCGGGGGCCAGCGAGCAGTACTTC.

This clonotype was seen only a few times. V and J are TRBV27 and TRBJ2-1; tentative D call: TRBD1 (5 bases). The length of the CDR3 is 13 residues. The germline gives CDR1 MNHEY, CDR2 SMNVEV (reference sequence). V was clipped by 4 bases and J by 10 bases, with 14 bases between them. Written as DNA, the CDR3 is TGTGCCAGCAGTTCACCGGCAGGGCTCGAGCAGTTCTTC. It encodes CASSSPAGLEQFF.

This clonotype was found many times. The gene calls are TRBV7-9 and TRBJ1-4; D possibly corresponds to TRBD1 (6 bases). V was trimmed by 3 bases and J by 8 bases, leaving 28 bases between them. CDR1 is SEHNR, CDR2 FQNEAQ, per germline (reference sequence). The CDR3 length is 19 residues. DNA of the CDR3: TGTGCCAGCAGCTTTCCCACCACATCCGGGGGCTATGTAGAAGAAAAACTGTTTTTT. It specifies CASSFPTTSGGYVEEKLFF.

This clonotype came up many times. The V and J genes are TRBV10-3 and TRBJ2-2; D uncertain. V was trimmed by 5 bases and J by 6 bases, leaving 19 bases between them. The CDR3 runs 16 residues. In germline, CDR1 is ENHRY, CDR2 SYGVKD. The CDR3 DNA follows: TGTGCCATCAGTTGGATGGATTCTAAGGGCCCCGGGGAGCTGTTTTTT. Protein sequence: CAISWMDSKGPGELFF.

This rearrangement joins TRBV9 to TRBJ2-7, with 8 nucleotides matching TRBD2. J was trimmed by 4 bases and V by 4 bases; bases with no gene match: 7. The CDR3 length is 14 residues. Germline assignment: CDR1 SGDLS and CDR2 YYNGEE. The CDR3 bases are TGTGCCAGCAGCCCCCGGACTAGCCGGTACGAGCAGTACTTC. It yields the protein CASSPRTSRYEQYF.

The chain couples TRBV2 to TRBJ2-7; D remains ambiguous. Germline-derived CDR1 and CDR2 are SNHLY and FYNNEI. The V end lost 0 bases, the J end lost 2 bases, and 8 bases lay between the germline ends. This CDR3 comprises 14 residues. Here the CDR3 DNA reads TGTGCCAGCAGTGAAGCGCTTGTCCCCTACGAGCAGTACTTC. Translating it yields CASSEALVPYEQYF. The full variable domain, completed using reference TRBV2 and TRBJ2-7, is EPEVTQTPSHQVTQMGQEVILRCVPISNHLYFYWYRQILGQKVEFLVSFYNNEISEKSEIFDDQFSVERPDGSNFTLKIRSTKLEDSAMYFCASSEALVPYEQYFGPGTRLTVT.